Listed below are T cell receptor beta chains from one sample, sequenced in a study of metastatic and nonmetastatic thyroid tumors. TCRdb reanalyzed the PCR reads via MiXCR. In the table there are about 19,000 clones, approximately 40% of which are singletons. Sequencing input: tumor tissue. The origin of the receptors is a female donor with papillary thyroid cancer or a benign thyroid nodule (not recorded which). Some clones in this sample may be carry-over from other donors' samples. The CDR3 runs from the conserved cysteine through the conserved F or W. A D gene is named only where the DNA matches it firmly. Not every row has a clone size; where given, it reads once, few, many or a size class.

j_call v_call d_call clone_size cdr3_aa cdr3_nt
TRBJ1-2 TRBV20-1 NA NA CSAVKGIYGYTF TGCAGTGCAGTTAAGGGTATCTATGGCTACACCTTC
TRBJ1-1 TRBV6-1 NA few CASGMNTEAFF TGTGCCAGCGGTATGAACACTGAAGCTTTCTTT
TRBJ2-1 TRBV12-3/TRBV12-4 NA NA CASSLGNEQFF TGTGCCAGCAGTTTGGGAAATGAGCAGTTCTTC
TRBJ2-2 TRBV12-3/TRBV12-4 TRBD2 many CASRILAGRNTGELFF TGTGCCAGTAGAATCCTAGCGGGAAGGAACACCGGGGAGCTGTTTTTT
TRBJ1-3 TRBV29-1 NA NA CSVITGYPGNTIYF TGCAGCGTAATCACAGGGTATCCTGGAAACACCATATATTTT
TRBJ2-1 TRBV15 TRBD1 few CATSRRDSRHNEQFF TGTGCCACCAGCAGAAGGGACAGTCGACACAATGAGCAGTTCTTC
TRBJ1-4 TRBV18 TRBD1 NA CASSPGQGTNEKLFF TGTGCCAGCTCACCAGGACAGGGTACTAATGAAAAACTGTTTTTT
TRBJ1-1 TRBV20-1 NA NA CSAYRAEAFF TGCAGTGCTTACAGGGCTGAAGCTTTCTTT
TRBJ2-2 TRBV6-1 NA few CASRAPAGELFF TGTGCCAGCAGGGCTCCGGCCGGGGAGCTGTTTTTT
TRBJ1-1 TRBV6-1 NA few CASTSLRNTEAFF TGTGCCAGCACCTCGCTGAGGAACACTGAAGCTTTCTTT
TRBJ2-1 TRBV12-3/TRBV12-4 TRBD1 NA CASSQTGTGVLNEQFF TGTGCCAGCAGTCAGACCGGGACAGGGGTACTCAATGAGCAGTTCTTC
TRBJ1-1 TRBV11-2 NA NA CASSLNWNTEAFF TGTGCCAGCAGCTTAAACTGGAACACTGAAGCTTTCTTT
TRBJ1-6 TRBV20-1 TRBD1 NA CSASGGNSPLHF TGCAGTGCGTCAGGGGGCAATTCACCCCTCCACTTT
TRBJ2-1 TRBV27 NA NA CASRIRIYNEQFF TGTGCCAGCCGGATAAGGATCTACAATGAGCAGTTCTTC
TRBJ2-5 TRBV7-3 TRBD2 once CASSPAGGHRETQYF TGTGCCAGCAGCCCGGCGGGGGGTCACAGGGAGACCCAGTACTTC
TRBJ1-2 TRBV18 TRBD1 NA CASSPRTGEGYGYTF TGTGCCAGCTCACCTCGGACAGGGGAAGGCTATGGCTACACCTTC
TRBJ2-7 TRBV7-2 NA NA CASSVDRSSYEQYF TGTGCCAGCAGCGTTGACAGGAGCTCCTACGAGCAGTACTTC
TRBJ1-1 TRBV11-2 NA once CASSLEGSVDTEAFF TGTGCCAGCAGCTTAGAGGGTAGCGTCGACACTGAAGCTTTCTTT
TRBJ1-6 TRBV5-1 TRBD1 NA CASSVIQGANSPLHF TGCGCCAGCAGCGTGATACAGGGGGCAAATTCACCCCTCCACTTT
TRBJ1-3 TRBV7-6 NA NA CASSLESSGNTIYF TGTGCCAGCAGCTTAGAGAGTTCTGGAAACACCATATATTTT
TRBJ1-1 TRBV28 NA few CASSLPGAEAFF TGTGCCAGCAGTTTACCTGGCGCTGAAGCTTTCTTT
TRBJ2-7 TRBV4-2 NA NA CASSQDRTYEQYF TGTGCCAGCAGCCAAGATAGGACCTACGAGCAGTACTTC
TRBJ1-2 TRBV5-1 TRBD1 NA CASSFRQGPPYGYTF TGCGCCAGCAGCTTTAGACAGGGCCCGCCTTATGGCTACACCTTC
TRBJ1-2 TRBV2 NA NA CASTPTGAGNYGYTF TGTGCCAGCACCCCCACGGGGGCAGGGAACTATGGCTACACCTTC